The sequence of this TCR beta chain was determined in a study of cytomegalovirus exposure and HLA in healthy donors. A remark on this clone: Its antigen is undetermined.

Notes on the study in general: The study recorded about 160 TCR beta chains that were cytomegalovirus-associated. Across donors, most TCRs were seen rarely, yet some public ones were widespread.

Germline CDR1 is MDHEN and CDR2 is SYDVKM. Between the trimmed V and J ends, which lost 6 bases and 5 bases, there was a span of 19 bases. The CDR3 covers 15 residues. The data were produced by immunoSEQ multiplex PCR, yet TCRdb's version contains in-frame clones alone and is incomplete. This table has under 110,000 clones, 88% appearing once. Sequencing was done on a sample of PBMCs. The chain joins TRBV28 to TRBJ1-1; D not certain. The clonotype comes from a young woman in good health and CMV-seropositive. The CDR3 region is CASSPPSLGGTEAFF. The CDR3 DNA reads TGTGCCAGCAGCCCACCTAGTTTGGGAGGGACTGAAGCTTTCTTT.